This T cell receptor beta chain was profiled in a study of shared clonotypes between healthy human individuals. Naive CD8 cells lacked CD45RO and underwent positive selection for CCR7, leaving out terminally differentiated effector memory CD45RA+ cells. The protocol was immunoSEQ multiplex PCR, while the TCRdb copy is restricted to in-frame clones and leaves out a portion. Of 1.5 million to 2.5 million clones listed, 85% to 95% are singletons. This CDR3 contains 15 residues. Trimming cost V 5 bases and J 1 base, with 15 bases left between them. Germline values: CDR1 MNHEY, CDR2 SMNVEV (reference sequence).

This chain connects TRBV27 to TRBJ2-7; a possible D gene is TRBD1 (6 bases). The clonotype comes from a man aged 18-30 years in good health. The sample comprised naive CD8+ T cells sorted from blood. As DNA, the CDR3 is TGTGCCAGCAGTCCGTTACAGGGTCTTTCCTACGAGCAGTACTTC. As protein: CASSPLQGLSYEQYF.